This entry lists 30 T cell receptor beta chains sequenced from one sample in a study of glioma-infiltrating T cells after dendritic cell vaccination. Specified time point: after dendritic cell vaccination, including at tumor progression/relapse. Sequencing used immunoSEQ multiplex PCR; TCRdb keeps in-frame clones, though not all of them. The repertoire has about 64,000 clones, about 89% of them found once; the top ten carry around a tenth. This sample comprised blood, obtained after dendritic cell vaccination. The receptors originated from a human donor with glioblastoma.

The chain recombines TRBV7-2 with TRBJ2-2; TRBD1 matches at 7 bases. V lost 0 bases to trimming and J lost 4 bases; unmatched junction nucleotides: 2. The CDR3 has 15 residues. In germline, CDR1 is SGHTA, CDR2 FQGNSA. In nucleotides, the CDR3 is TGTGCCAGCAGCTTAGCTGCAGGGGGCACCGGGGAGCTGTTTTTT. This translates into CASSLAAGGTGELFF. The variable domain in full, with the rest retrieved from reference TRBV7-2 and TRBJ2-2, is GAGVSQSPSNKVTEKGKDVELRCDPISGHTALYWYRQSLGQGLEFLIYFQGNSAPDKSGLPSDRFSAERTGGSVSTLTIQRTQQEDSAVYLCASSLAAGGTGELFFGEGSRLTVL.

The V call is TRBV5-1, the J call TRBJ1-1; a weak D match, TRBD1 (6 bases). Trimming left V 0 bases short and J 1 base short, with 7 bases between. The CDR3 has 14 residues. Germline assignment: CDR1 SGHRS and CDR2 YFSETQ. The CDR3 region is CASSLVQGNTEAFF. The CDR3 DNA reads as TGCGCCAGCAGCTTGGTACAGGGGAACACTGAAGCTTTCTTT.

V is TRBV18 and J is TRBJ2-7, with unresolved D. The ends were cut back, 2 bases at V and 3 bases at J, with 8 bases in the middle. This CDR3 spans 13 amino acids. In germline, CDR1 is KGHSH, CDR2 LQKENI. The CDR3 here is CASSPKEFYEQYF. In DNA form, the CDR3 reads TGTGCCAGCTCACCAAAGGAGTTCTACGAGCAGTACTTC.

This rearrangement joins TRBV7-9 to TRBJ1-2, with a tentative D call TRBD1 (6 bases). V lost 4 bases to trimming and J lost 5 bases, with 8 bases between them. This CDR3 is 12 amino acids long. Germline-derived CDR1 and CDR2 are SEHNR and FQNEAQ (reference sequence). The CDR3 reads CASSYREYGYTF. The CDR3 bases are TGTGCCAGCAGCTACAGGGAGTATGGCTACACCTTC.

The chain is built from TRBV7-9 and TRBJ1-2; tentatively, D is TRBD1 (6 bases). Germline loops: CDR1 SEHNR, CDR2 FQNEAQ (reference sequence). Trimming shortened V by 0 bases and J by 8 bases, and 13 bases separated the two germline ends. There are 14 residues in the CDR3. The CDR3 spells CASSLAQGKSGYTF. The CDR3, as DNA: TGTGCCAGCAGCTTAGCGCAGGGGAAGAGCGGCTACACCTTC.

This chain links TRBV14 with TRBJ1-1; 12 bases are a match to TRBD1. This CDR3 contains 17 residues. With V trimmed by 3 bases and J by 3 bases, 8 bases remained unmatched. Germline loops: CDR1 SGHDN, CDR2 FVKESK. The CDR3 here is CASSHRWDRGHDTEAFF. CDR3 bases: TGTGCCAGCAGCCACCGCTGGGACAGGGGGCATGACACTGAAGCTTTCTTT. The whole variable domain, remainder taken from reference TRBV14 and TRBJ1-1, is EAGVTQFPSHSVIEKGQTVTLRCDPISGHDNLYWYRRVMGKEIKFLLHFVKESKQDESGMPNNRFLAERTGGTYSTLKVQPAELEDSGVYFCASSHRWDRGHDTEAFFGQGTRLTVV.

This clone is medium-sized by share. This chain uses TRBV4-3 with TRBJ1-2; TRBD1 is a possible D gene (5 bases). Germline CDR1 and CDR2: LGHNA and YSLEER. V lost 0 bases to trimming and J lost 2 bases, with 10 bases between them. The length of the CDR3 is 15 residues. Here the CDR3 DNA reads TGCGCCAGCAGCCAAGATTCAGGGTCCAACTATGGCTACACCTTC. Amino acids: CASSQDSGSNYGYTF.

The chain combines TRBV30 with TRBJ1-4, with 10 bases matching TRBD1. Trimming removed 2 bases from V and 5 bases from J; junction bases left unmatched: 2. This CDR3 is built from 14 residues. CDR1 GTSNPN and CDR2 SVGIG come from the germline V gene (reference sequence). The CDR3 sequence is CAWSRGQGNEKLFF. Written as DNA, the CDR3 is TGTGCCTGGAGTCGGGGACAGGGGAATGAAAAACTGTTTTTT.

The V call is TRBV11-2, the J call TRBJ2-3; 12 nucleotides match TRBD2. Germline CDR1 reads SGHAT; CDR2 reads FQNNGV. The CDR3 sequence is 18 residues long. The junction had 12 bases not matched to a gene; V was cut back by 3 bases and J by 5 bases. The CDR3 sequence is CASSFSLLAGGLGDTQYF. In DNA form, the CDR3 reads TGTGCCAGCAGCTTCTCTCTCCTAGCGGGGGGGTTGGGAGATACGCAGTATTTT.

V gene TRBV6-5 combines with J gene TRBJ1-2; TRBD1 agrees at 9 bases. The J segment lost 5 bases and the V segment lost 6 bases, leaving 7 bases of the junction unmatched. The CDR3 extends over 14 amino acids. The germline V gene encodes CDR1 MNHEY and CDR2 SVGAGI. The CDR3 DNA reads as TGTGCCAGCAGACCTGCCGGGACAGGGTATGGCTACACCTTC. Translated, it gives CASRPAGTGYGYTF.

The rearrangement joins TRBV7-2 to TRBJ1-4, with D possibly being TRBD1 (6 bases). This CDR3 comprises 14 residues. Trimming left V 3 bases short and J 7 bases short, with 12 bases between. Germline V CDR1 and CDR2: SGHTA, FQGNSA. CDR3 nucleotides: TGTGCCAGCAGCTTGGACAGAGTTTCTGAAAAACTGTTTTTT. This gives the protein CASSLDRVSEKLFF.

V usage is TRBV30 and J usage is TRBJ2-3; D perhaps matches TRBD2 (5 bases). This CDR3 has 15 amino acids. V lost 0 bases to trimming and J lost 4 bases, with 14 bases between them. In germline, CDR1 is GTSNPN, CDR2 SVGIG (reference sequence). CDR3 nucleotide sequence: TGTGCCTGGAGTGTTGGGCTTGGAGGCGCAGATACGCAGTATTTT. Translating gives CAWSVGLGGADTQYF. The variable domain in full, completed from reference TRBV30 and TRBJ2-3, reads SQTIHQWPATLVQPVGSPLSLECTVEGTSNPNLYWYRQAAGRGLQLLFYSVGIGQISSEVPQNLSASRPQDRQFILSSKKLLLSDSGFYLCAWSVGLGGADTQYFGPGTRLTVL.

The chain recombines TRBV12-5 with TRBJ1-2, with 8 bases identical to TRBD1. The germline CDR1 and CDR2 sequences are LGHNT and FRNRAP. This CDR3 contains 14 residues. Trimming took 3 bases from V and 6 from J; bases not matched to a gene: 6. The CDR3 loop is CASGLGTGRNGYTF. CDR3 sequence (DNA): TGTGCTAGTGGTTTAGGGACAGGTAGAAATGGCTACACCTTC.

This clone was detected only a few times. The junction differs from germline at one of its ends, possibly a read error. This chain connects TRBV4-3 to TRBJ2-4; TRBD2 agrees at 10 bases. The germline V gene encodes CDR1 LGHNA and CDR2 YSLEER. CDR3 size: 15 residues. The CDR3 region is CASSQASGGADIQYF. CDR3 in DNA: TGCGCCAGCAGTCAAGCTAGCGGGGGCGCGGACATTCAGTACTTC.

The chain joins TRBV9 to TRBJ1-3; 7 bases fit TRBD1. In germline, CDR1 is SGDLS, CDR2 YYNGEE. V trimming: 4 bases; J trimming: 0 bases; junction bases outside the gene matches: 7. The CDR3 covers 16 residues. The CDR3 here is CASSPRQGLSGNTIYF. As DNA, the CDR3 is TGTGCCAGCAGCCCCCGACAGGGCCTCTCTGGAAACACCATATATTTT.

The V gene is TRBV11-3, the J gene TRBJ2-5; D is possibly TRBD2 (6 bases). The CDR3 loop spans 17 amino acids. V was cut by 0 bases and J by 2 bases, with 16 bases left in between. The germline gives CDR1 SGHNT, CDR2 YENEEA. This CDR3 is CASSLDRLGGVQETQYF. In DNA, the CDR3 is TGTGCCAGCAGCTTAGATCGGTTGGGCGGGGTGCAAGAGACCCAGTACTTC.

The V call is TRBV6-8, the J call TRBJ2-2; 9 positions match TRBD2. CDR3 size: 15 residues. The V gene's germline CDR1 is MNHGY and CDR2 SAAAGT. With V trimmed by 6 bases and J by 5 bases, 7 bases remained unmatched. The CDR3 is CASRVAGEGTGELFF. CDR3 DNA sequence: TGTGCCAGCAGGGTAGCGGGGGAGGGAACCGGGGAGCTGTTTTTT.

The CDR3 DNA reads TGTGCCAGCAGCCAAGATCCGGAGGGTCGGGAGTTCTTC. This codes for CASSQDPEGREFF. The genes are TRBV4-2 and TRBJ2-1, with D possibly being TRBD2 (6 bases). V was shortened by 0 bases and J by 14 bases, with 14 bases between the two germline ends. The length of the CDR3 is 13 residues. From germline, CDR1 is LGHNA and CDR2 YNFKEQ.

The J gene is TRBJ1-5, the V gene TRBV2; D gene uncertain. The CDR3 extends over 13 amino acids. V was clipped by 6 bases and J by 6 bases, with 12 bases between them. CDR1 SNHLY and CDR2 FYNNEI come from the germline V gene. Here the CDR3 reads CASSPPAGQPQHF. CDR3 in DNA: TGTGCCAGCAGCCCGCCTGCGGGTCAGCCCCAGCATTTT. The full variable domain, its missing parts supplied by reference TRBV2 and TRBJ1-5, is EPEVTQTPSHQVTQMGQEVILRCVPISNHLYFYWYRQILGQKVEFLVSFYNNEISEKSEIFDDQFSVERPDGSNFTLKIRSTKLEDSAMYFCASSPPAGQPQHFGDGTRLSIL.

A single count supports this clone. This chain uses TRBV30 with TRBJ2-7; 7 bases fit TRBD1. J was trimmed by 3 bases and V by 0 bases; bases with no gene match: 2. The CDR3 consists of 13 residues. CDR1 and CDR2 (germline): GTSNPN, SVGIG (reference sequence). CDR3 coding DNA: TGTGCCTGGAGTGTAGGGGGCGGCTACGAGCAGTACTTC. It is translated as CAWSVGGGYEQYF.

The CDR3 sequence: CASSQGGQGSYEQYF. The CDR3 coding sequence is TGCGCCAGCAGCCAAGGTGGACAGGGGTCCTACGAGCAGTACTTC. The chain uses TRBV4-1 and TRBJ2-7; 9 bases align to TRBD1. Germline CDR1 is MGHRA and CDR2 is YSYEKL. The CDR3 covers 15 residues. The V segment lost 1 base and the J segment 1 base; nucleotides outside the gene matches: 2.

The chain combines TRBV6-5 with TRBJ1-6; D is undetermined. V lost 2 bases to trimming and J lost 3 bases, with 11 bases between them. This CDR3 is 16 amino acids long. Germline CDR1 reads MNHEY; CDR2 reads SVGAGI. CDR3 residues: CASSYLSAGYNSPLHF. The CDR3 DNA reads as TGTGCCAGCAGTTACCTCTCGGCAGGCTATAATTCACCCCTCCACTTT.

Concerning this clone: The same CDR3 also results from other DNA sequences found in this sample. The chain is built from TRBV6-1 and TRBJ1-6; 7 nucleotides match TRBD1. CDR1 is MNHNS and CDR2 is SASEGT in the germline V gene. V gave up 3 bases and J gave up 7 bases; unmatched junction bases: 15. CDR3 length: 18 residues. The CDR3: CASSDGWDSGSPNSPLHF. DNA for the CDR3: TGTGCCAGCAGTGATGGCTGGGACAGCGGATCCCCCAATTCACCCCTCCACTTT.

The rearrangement joins TRBV6-4 to TRBJ2-3, with TRBD2 matching over 14 bases. J lost 3 bases, V lost 2 bases, and 1 base had no gene match. The germline gives CDR1 MRHNA, CDR2 SNTAGT. The CDR3 consists of 16 residues. CDR3 DNA: TGTGCCAGCAGTGACCGACTAGCGGGAGGGACAGATACGCAGTATTTT. Its protein is CASSDRLAGGTDTQYF.

The V gene is TRBV9, the J gene TRBJ2-1; 9 bases align to TRBD2. The germline CDR1 and CDR2 sequences are SGDLS and YYNGEE. The V segment lost 4 bases and the J segment 8 bases; nucleotides outside the gene matches: 7. This CDR3 spans 14 amino acids. This CDR3 reads CASSWSSGDYEQFF. In nucleotides, the CDR3 is TGTGCCAGCAGCTGGTCTAGCGGGGACTATGAGCAGTTCTTC.

This sequence joins TRBV27 and TRBJ2-1; D is undetermined. The germline V gene has CDR1 MNHEY and CDR2 SMNVEV (reference sequence). CDR3 length equals 15 residues. The germline V and J ends were trimmed by 1 base and 3 bases, with 10 bases remaining between them. The DNA of the CDR3 is TGTGCCAGCAGTTTATATCCAGTATTCTACAATGAGCAGTTCTTC. Translation gives CASSLYPVFYNEQFF.

The chain employs TRBV5-4 and TRBJ2-3; the D gene is possibly TRBD2 (5 bases). Trimming left V 5 bases short and J 5 bases short, with 15 bases between. CDR1 is SGHNT, CDR2 YYREEE, per germline (reference sequence). The CDR3 extends over 14 amino acids. CDR3 sequence: CASSSDSTGDTQYF. CDR3 bases: TGTGCCAGCAGTTCGGACTCGACGGGAGATACGCAGTATTTT.

By sample share, this clone is medium-sized. V usage is TRBV5-4 and J usage is TRBJ2-5; TRBD2 matches 9 bases. The CDR3 covers 15 residues. Germline CDR1 reads SGHNT; CDR2 reads YYREEE (reference sequence). V lost 4 bases to trimming and J lost 5 bases; unmatched junction nucleotides: 9. CDR3 nucleotide sequence: TGTGCCAGCAGCCCCGCGGGGGGGGAGCGGGAGACCCAGTACTTC. Translating gives CASSPAGGERETQYF.

The rearrangement uses TRBV19 and TRBJ2-3; 8 nucleotides align to TRBD1. The CDR3 covers 16 residues. CDR1 is LNHDA, CDR2 SQIVND, per germline (reference sequence). Trimming cost V 6 bases and J 1 base; bases outside gene matches: 9. The CDR3 is CASSLFGQGGTDTQYF. CDR3 DNA: TGTGCCAGTAGCCTATTCGGACAGGGCGGCACAGATACGCAGTATTTT.

The gene calls are TRBV6-5 and TRBJ1-2, with D possibly matching TRBD1 (6 bases). From germline, CDR1 is MNHEY and CDR2 SVGAGI. This CDR3 comprises 16 residues. The V end lost 0 bases, the J end lost 5 bases, and 16 bases lay between the germline ends. Written as DNA, the CDR3 is TGTGCCAGCAGTTACTCAGCAATAGGGGGGGGATATGGCTACACCTTC. Translating gives CASSYSAIGGGYGYTF.